This T cell receptor (beta chain) stems from a study of response to subunit inactivated influenza vaccine. Study conclusions and caveats: Few additional T cells are recruited per seasonal influenza vaccination, authors suggested.

In the case of this clonotype: The antigen is unknown.

This CDR3 spans 17 amino acids. V gave up 7 bases and J gave up 3 bases; unmatched junction bases: 15. From germline, CDR1 is SGHVS and CDR2 FQNEAQ. TCRdb used MiXCR to reprocess the RT-PCR reads, holding one entry per CDR3 protein. The repertoire includes roughly 570,000 distinct CDR3 sequences, around 15% of them detected once, and 11% sits in the top ten. The input for sequencing was PBMCs from blood, taken about 11 days after vaccination. The rearrangement links TRBV7-8 to TRBJ2-3; 8 positions match TRBD2. The TCR sequence derives from a man aged 45-65 years who received an inactivated influenza vaccine. CDR3 in DNA: TGTGCCAGCACCTCTAGGACCAGCGGGGGTTTGACAGATACGCAGTATTTT. It translates to CASTSRTSGGLTDTQYF.